This entry features one T cell receptor (beta chain) sequence. Its specificity is unknown. In the same sample, other DNA sequences code for this CDR3. This sample stems from a study of cytomegalovirus exposure and HLA in healthy donors. Across the whole study: The roughly 120 validation repertoires and the roughly 670 first-cohort repertoires shared a platform, a later analysis reported.

Findings and limits, study-wide: Three of the chains that were CMV-associated were confirmed in vitro to be specific for CMV antigens. Subsequent analysis found a tendency for first-cohort TCR clusters to co-occur within the approximately 130 validation repertoires.

Profiled with immunoSEQ multiplex PCR; TCRdb holds only in-frame clones, not every one. Counted here are more than 300,000 clones, about nine tenths occurring once; the ten biggest clones make up roughly 0.82%. The germline V gene encodes CDR1 MNHEY and CDR2 SMNVEV (reference sequence). This CDR3 region has 14 residues. Trimming removed 7 bases at V and 0 bases at J, with 13 bases between. What was sequenced was PBMCs. This sequence originates from a woman between 18 and 30 years old in good health and CMV-seronegative. The rearrangement uses TRBV27 and TRBJ2-7; the D gene is possibly TRBD1 (6 bases). Here the CDR3 reads CASNPTGSSYEQYF. CDR3 sequence (DNA): TGTGCCAGCAATCCGACAGGTTCCTCCTACGAGCAGTACTTC.